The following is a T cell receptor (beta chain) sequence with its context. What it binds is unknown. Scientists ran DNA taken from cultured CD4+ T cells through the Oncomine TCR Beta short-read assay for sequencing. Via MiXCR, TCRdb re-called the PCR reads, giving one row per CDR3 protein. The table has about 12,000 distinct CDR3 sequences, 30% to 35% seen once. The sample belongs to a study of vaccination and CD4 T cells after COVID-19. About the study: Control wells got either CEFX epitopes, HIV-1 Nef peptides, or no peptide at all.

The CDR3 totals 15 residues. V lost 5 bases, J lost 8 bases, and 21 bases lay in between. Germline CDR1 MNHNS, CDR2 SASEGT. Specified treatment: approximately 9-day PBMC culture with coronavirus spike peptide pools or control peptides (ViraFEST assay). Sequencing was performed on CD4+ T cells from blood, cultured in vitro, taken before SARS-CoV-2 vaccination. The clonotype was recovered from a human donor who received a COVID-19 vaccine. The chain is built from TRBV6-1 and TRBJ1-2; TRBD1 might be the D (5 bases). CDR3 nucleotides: TGTGCCAGCAGTACCGGAGTGGGACCTGGAGCCGGCTACACCTTC. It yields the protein CASSTGVGPGAGYTF.